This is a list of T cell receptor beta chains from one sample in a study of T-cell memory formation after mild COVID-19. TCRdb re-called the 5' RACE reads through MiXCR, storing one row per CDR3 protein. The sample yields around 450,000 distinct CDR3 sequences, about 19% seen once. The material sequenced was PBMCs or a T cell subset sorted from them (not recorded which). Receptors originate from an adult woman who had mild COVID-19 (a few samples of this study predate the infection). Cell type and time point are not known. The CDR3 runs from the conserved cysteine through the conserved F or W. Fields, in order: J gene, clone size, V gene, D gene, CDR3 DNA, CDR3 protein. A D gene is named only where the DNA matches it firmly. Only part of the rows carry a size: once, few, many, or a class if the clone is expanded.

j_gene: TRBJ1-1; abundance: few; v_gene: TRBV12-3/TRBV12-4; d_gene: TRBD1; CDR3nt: TGTGCCAGCAGTCCGGGACAGACCCTGAACACTGAAGCTTTCTTT; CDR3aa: CASSPGQTLNTEAFF
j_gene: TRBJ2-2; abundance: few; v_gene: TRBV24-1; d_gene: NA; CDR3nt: TGTGCCACCAGTGACCGCGGGGACTTGTCGAACACCGGGGAGCTGTTTTTT; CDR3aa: CATSDRGDLSNTGELFF
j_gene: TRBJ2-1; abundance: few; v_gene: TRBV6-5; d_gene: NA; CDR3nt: TGTGCCAGCAGTTACGGGCCGTCAGGGCAGTTCTTC; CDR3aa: CASSYGPSGQFF
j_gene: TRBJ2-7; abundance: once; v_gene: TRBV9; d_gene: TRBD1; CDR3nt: TGTGCCAGCAGCCCCCGGGACAGGGAAGGCGAGCAGTACTTC; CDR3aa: CASSPRDREGEQYF
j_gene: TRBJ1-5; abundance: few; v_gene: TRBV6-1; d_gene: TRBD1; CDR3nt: TGTGCCAGCAGTGGGCAACGGACAGGGGGCAATCAGCCCCAGCATTTT; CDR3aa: CASSGQRTGGNQPQHF
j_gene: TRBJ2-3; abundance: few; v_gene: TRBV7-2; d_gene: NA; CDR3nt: TGTGCCAGCAGCCGAGAACTAGAGGATACGCAGTATTTT; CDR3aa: CASSRELEDTQYF
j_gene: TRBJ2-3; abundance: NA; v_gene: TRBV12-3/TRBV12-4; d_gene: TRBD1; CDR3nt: TGTGCCAGCGGAAAACAGGGGGCCGCAGATACGCAGTATTTT; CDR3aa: CASGKQGAADTQYF
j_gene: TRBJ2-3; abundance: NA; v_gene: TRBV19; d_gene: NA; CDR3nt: TGTGCCAGTAGTATCTCCGGGTTAGGCACAGATACGCAGTATTTT; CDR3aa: CASSISGLGTDTQYF
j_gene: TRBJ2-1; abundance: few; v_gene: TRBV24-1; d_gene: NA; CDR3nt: TGTGCCACCAGTGATTTAGGCCGGGACACCCACAATGAGCAGTTCTTC; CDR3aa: CATSDLGRDTHNEQFF
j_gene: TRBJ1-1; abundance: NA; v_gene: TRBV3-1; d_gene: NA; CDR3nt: TGTGCCAGCAGCCATTTAGGGTTGTTTGGTGAAGCTTTCTTT; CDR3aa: CASSHLGLFGEAFF
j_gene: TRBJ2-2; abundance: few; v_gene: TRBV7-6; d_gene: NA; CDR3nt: TGTGCCAGCAGCTTAGCGGCGCAGCACGGGGAGCTGTTTTTT; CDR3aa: CASSLAAQHGELFF
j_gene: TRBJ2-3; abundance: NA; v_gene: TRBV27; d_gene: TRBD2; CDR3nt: TGTGCCAGCAGTCGGACACTAGCGGGAGGCACAGATACGCAGTATTTT; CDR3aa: CASSRTLAGGTDTQYF
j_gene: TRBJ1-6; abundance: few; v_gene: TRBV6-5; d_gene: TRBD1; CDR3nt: TGTGCCAGCAGAGGACAGGGCGAGGGCTCACCCCTCCACTTT; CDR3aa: CASRGQGEGSPLHF
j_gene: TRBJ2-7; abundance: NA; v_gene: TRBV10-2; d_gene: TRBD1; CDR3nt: TGCGCCAGCAGTGAGCAGACAGGGGCCGACGAGCAGTACTTC; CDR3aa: CASSEQTGADEQYF
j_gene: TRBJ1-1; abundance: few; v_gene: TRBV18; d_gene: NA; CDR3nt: TGTGCCAGCTCACCGATTTCACGGAACACTGAAGCTTTCTTT; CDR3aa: CASSPISRNTEAFF
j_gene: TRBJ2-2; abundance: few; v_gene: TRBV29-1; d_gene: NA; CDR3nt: TGCAGCGGAGCCGGGGCCGGGGAGCTGTTTTTT; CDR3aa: CSGAGAGELFF
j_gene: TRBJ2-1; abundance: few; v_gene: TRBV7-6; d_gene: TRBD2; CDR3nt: TGTGCCAGCAGCAGACTAGCGGGGAGTCGTAATGAGCAGTTCTTC; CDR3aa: CASSRLAGSRNEQFF
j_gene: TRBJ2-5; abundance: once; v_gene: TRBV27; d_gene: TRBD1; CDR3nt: TGTGCCAGCAGTTGGACAGGGGGTTGGGAGACCCAGTACTTC; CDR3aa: CASSWTGGWETQYF
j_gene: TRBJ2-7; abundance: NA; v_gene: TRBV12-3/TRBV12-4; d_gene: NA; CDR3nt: TGTGCCAGCAGTTTAGCGGGCAGTTCCTACGATCAGTACTTC; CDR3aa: CASSLAGSSYDQYF
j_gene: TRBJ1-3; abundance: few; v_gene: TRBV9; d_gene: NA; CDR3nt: TGTGCCAGCAGCGTAACTCCCGAGGCTGGAGGAAACACCATATATTTT; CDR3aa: CASSVTPEAGGNTIYF
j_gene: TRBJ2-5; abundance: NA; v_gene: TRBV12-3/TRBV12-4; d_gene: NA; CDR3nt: TGTGCCAGCAGAGAGGGAGCACTTGATACCCAGTACTTC; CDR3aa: CASREGALDTQYF
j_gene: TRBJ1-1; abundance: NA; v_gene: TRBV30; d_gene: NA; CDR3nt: TGTGCCTGGAGAAGAGATCATGGCACTGAAGCTTTCTTT; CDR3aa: CAWRRDHGTEAFF
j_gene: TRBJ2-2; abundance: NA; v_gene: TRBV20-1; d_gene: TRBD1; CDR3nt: TGCAGTGCAGAACGAGGGGGCTCGAACACCGGGGAGCTGTTTTTT; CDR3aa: CSAERGGSNTGELFF
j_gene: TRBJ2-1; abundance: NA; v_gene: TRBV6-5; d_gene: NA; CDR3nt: TGTGCCAGCATCTCACCGATCTACAATGAGCAGTTCTTC; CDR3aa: CASISPIYNEQFF
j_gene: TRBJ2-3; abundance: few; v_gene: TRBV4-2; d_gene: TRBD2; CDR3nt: TGTGCCAGCAGCCTACGACTAGCTACCACAGATACGCAGTATTTT; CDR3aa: CASSLRLATTDTQYF
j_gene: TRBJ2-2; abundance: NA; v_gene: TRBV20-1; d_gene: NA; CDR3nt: TGCAGCGTGTCGGGGCGGTACACCGGGGAGCTGTTTTTT; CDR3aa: CSVSGRYTGELFF
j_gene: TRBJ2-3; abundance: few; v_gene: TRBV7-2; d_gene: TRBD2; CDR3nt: TGTGCCAGCGCGCGCGGACTAGCGATCACAGATACGCAGTATTTT; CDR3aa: CASARGLAITDTQYF
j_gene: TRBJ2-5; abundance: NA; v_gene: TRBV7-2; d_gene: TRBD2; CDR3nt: TGTGCCAGCAGATATGGGTACCTAGCGGGGGGGCATGGAGAGACCCAGTACTTC; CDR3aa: CASRYGYLAGGHGETQYF
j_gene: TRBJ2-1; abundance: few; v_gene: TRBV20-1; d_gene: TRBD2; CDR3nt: TGCAGTGCTAGTTCCTGGCGGGAGACTTCCTACAATGAGCAGTTCTTC; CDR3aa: CSASSWRETSYNEQFF
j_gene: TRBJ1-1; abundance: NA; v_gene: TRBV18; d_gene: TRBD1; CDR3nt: TGTGCCAGCACAACAGGGGCCACGAACACTGAAGCTTTCTTT; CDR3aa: CASTTGATNTEAFF
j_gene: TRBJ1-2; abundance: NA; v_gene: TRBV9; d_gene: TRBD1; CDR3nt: TGTGCCAGCAGCCTTCCGGGACAGGGGGCGCGAGACTATGGCTACACCTTC; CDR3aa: CASSLPGQGARDYGYTF
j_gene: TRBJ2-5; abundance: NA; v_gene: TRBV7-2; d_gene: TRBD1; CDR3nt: TGTGCCAGCAGCCACGACAGGGGGGAGACCCAGTACTTC; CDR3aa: CASSHDRGETQYF
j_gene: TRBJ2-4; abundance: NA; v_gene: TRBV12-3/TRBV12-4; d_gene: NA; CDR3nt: TGTGCCACCCGTCAGGGGCCCAAAAACATTCAGTACTTC; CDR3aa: CATRQGPKNIQYF
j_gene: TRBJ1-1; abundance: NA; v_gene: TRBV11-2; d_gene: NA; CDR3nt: TGTGCCAGCAGCTCCTCCCCTACAGTGAACACTGAAGCTTTCTTT; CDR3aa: CASSSSPTVNTEAFF
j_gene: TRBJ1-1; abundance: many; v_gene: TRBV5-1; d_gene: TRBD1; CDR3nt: TGCGCCAGCAGCTCGGACAGGGCGGCCATGAACACTGAAGCTTTCTTT; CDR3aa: CASSSDRAAMNTEAFF
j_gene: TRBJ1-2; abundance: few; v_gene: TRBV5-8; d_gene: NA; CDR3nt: TGTGCCAGCAGTGTGGAAGTGGTTCCGGTCGGCTACACCTTC; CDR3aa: CASSVEVVPVGYTF
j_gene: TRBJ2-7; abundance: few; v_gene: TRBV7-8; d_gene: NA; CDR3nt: TGTGCCAGCAGCTTAGGGGCCGTCAGGAGAGGTTACCAGTACGAGCAGTACTTC; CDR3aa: CASSLGAVRRGYQYEQYF
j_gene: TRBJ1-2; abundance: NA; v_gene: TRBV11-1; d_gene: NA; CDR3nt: TGTGCCAGCAGCTTAGCAAGGACCCTTAACTATGGCTACACCTTC; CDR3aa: CASSLARTLNYGYTF
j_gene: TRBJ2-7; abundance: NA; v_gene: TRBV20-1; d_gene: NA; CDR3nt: TGCAGTGCTAGAGATCCCTCAACCTCTCGACAATTGCTCTCCTACGAGCAGTACTTC; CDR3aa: CSARDPSTSRQLLSYEQYF
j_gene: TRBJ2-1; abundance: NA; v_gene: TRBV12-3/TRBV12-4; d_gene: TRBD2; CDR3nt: TGTGCCAGCAGCCCCCTGGGACTAGCGGGGGGGGGTGAGCAGTTCTTC; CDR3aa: CASSPLGLAGGGEQFF
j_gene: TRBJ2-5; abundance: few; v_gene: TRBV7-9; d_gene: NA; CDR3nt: TGTGCCAGCAGCTTAGTCCTACAGAAAGAGACCCAGTACTTC; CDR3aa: CASSLVLQKETQYF
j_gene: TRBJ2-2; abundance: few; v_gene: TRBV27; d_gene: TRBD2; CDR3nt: TGTGCCAGCAGTTTACCTCCGGGACTAGCGGGTGCCGGGGAGCTGTTTTTT; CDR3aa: CASSLPPGLAGAGELFF
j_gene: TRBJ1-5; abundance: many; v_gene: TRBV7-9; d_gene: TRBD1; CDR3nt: TGTGCCAGCAGCTCGGGACAGCTCAATCAGCCCCAGCATTTT; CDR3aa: CASSSGQLNQPQHF
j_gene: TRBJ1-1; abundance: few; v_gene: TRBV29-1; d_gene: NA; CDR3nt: TGCAGCGTGGACCGGGACACCCTGAACACTGAAGCTTTCTTT; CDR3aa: CSVDRDTLNTEAFF
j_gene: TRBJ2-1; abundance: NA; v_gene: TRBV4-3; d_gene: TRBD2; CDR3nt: TGCGCCAGCAGCCAAGATGCTAGCGGGAGGGTGCCCTACAATGAGCAGTTCTTC; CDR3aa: CASSQDASGRVPYNEQFF
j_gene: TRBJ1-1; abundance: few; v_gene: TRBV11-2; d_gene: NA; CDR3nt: TGTGCCAGCAGCTTCGATCTATGGAACACTGAAGCTTTCTTT; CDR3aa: CASSFDLWNTEAFF
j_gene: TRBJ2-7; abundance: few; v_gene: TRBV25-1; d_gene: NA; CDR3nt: TGTGCCAGCGCAGCCCCGAGGGACGAGCAGTACTTC; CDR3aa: CASAAPRDEQYF
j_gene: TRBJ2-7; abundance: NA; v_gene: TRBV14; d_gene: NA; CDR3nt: TGTGCCAGCAGCCAAGATCTCACAGGGTACTACGAGCAGTACTTC; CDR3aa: CASSQDLTGYYEQYF
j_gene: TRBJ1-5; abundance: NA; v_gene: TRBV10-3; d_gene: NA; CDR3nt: TGTGCCATAGGCGTAGGACACGAGGCCAATCAGCCCCAGCATTTT; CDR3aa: CAIGVGHEANQPQHF
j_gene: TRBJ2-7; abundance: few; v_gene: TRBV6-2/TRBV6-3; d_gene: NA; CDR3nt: TGTGCCAGCGGGCAGGGAGGCTACGAGCAGTACTTC; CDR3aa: CASGQGGYEQYF
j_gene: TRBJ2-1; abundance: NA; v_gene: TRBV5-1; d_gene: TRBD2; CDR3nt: TGCGCCAGCAGCTTGGAGGGGAGGGATGAGCAGTTCTTC; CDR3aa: CASSLEGRDEQFF
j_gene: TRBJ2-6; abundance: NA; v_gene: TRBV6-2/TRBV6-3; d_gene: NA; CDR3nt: TGTGCCAGCAGCTCACACCCTGCTGGGAGTGGTGGGGCCAACGTCCTGACTTTC; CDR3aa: CASSSHPAGSGGANVLTF
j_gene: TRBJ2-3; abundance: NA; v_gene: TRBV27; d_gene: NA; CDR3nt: TGTGCCAGCAGTCCCCCGGGGTTTTGGAGCACAGATACGCAGTATTTT; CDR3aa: CASSPPGFWSTDTQYF
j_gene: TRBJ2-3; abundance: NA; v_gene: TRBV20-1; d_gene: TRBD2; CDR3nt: TGCAGTGCTTCTTGGACTAGCGGGAGGGATACGCAGTATTTT; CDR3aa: CSASWTSGRDTQYF
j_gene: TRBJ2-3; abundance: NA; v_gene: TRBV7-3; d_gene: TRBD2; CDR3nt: TGTGCCAGCCAGGGAGGGGACACAGATACGCAGTATTTT; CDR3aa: CASQGGDTDTQYF
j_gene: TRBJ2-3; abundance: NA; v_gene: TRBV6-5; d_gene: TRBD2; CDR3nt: TGTGCCAGCAGACGCGGACTAGCGGGAGTTTCGGATACGCAGTATTTT; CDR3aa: CASRRGLAGVSDTQYF
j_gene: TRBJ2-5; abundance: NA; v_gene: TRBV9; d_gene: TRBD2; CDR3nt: TGTGCCAGCAGCGTAGGTTGGGGAGGGCAAGAGACCCAGTACTTC; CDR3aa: CASSVGWGGQETQYF
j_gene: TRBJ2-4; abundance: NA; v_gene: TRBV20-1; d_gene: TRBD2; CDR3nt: TGCAGTGCTAGAGTTGGGGGGGTTATAGCCAAAAACATTCAGTACTTC; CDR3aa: CSARVGGVIAKNIQYF
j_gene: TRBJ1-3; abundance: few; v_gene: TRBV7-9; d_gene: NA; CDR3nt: TGTGCCAGCAAAGGGCAAGGGGAAAGTGGAAACACCATATATTTT; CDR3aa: CASKGQGESGNTIYF
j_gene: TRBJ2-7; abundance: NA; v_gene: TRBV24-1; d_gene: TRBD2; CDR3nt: TGTGCCACGGAGGCCGGGACTAGCGTTGGTTCCAACGAGCAGTACTTC; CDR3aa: CATEAGTSVGSNEQYF